Each of the 13 T cell receptor beta chains below was sequenced from the same sample in a study of OX40 agonist ivuxolimab in advanced cancers. Clones were sequenced by immunoSEQ multiplex PCR, and TCRdb holds only the in-frame ones, with some missing. The sample includes under 70,000 clones, just over 85% of them seen just once. Sequencing used CD4+ or CD8+ T cells sorted from blood, obtained in a trial of the OX40 agonist ivuxolimab. The receptors shown here come from an adult with an advanced solid tumor such as melanoma, head and neck, liver or kidney cancer.

The chain employs TRBV19 and TRBJ1-3; D uncertain. Per the germline V gene, CDR1 is LNHDA and CDR2 is SQIVND (reference sequence). Trimming removed 4 bases at V and 3 bases at J, with 13 bases between. This CDR3 is built from 15 residues. As DNA, the CDR3 is TGTGCCAGTAGTAGGGGTGCAGGAGGTGGAAACACCATATATTTT. This gives the protein CASSRGAGGGNTIYF. Full variable domain (outside the CDR3, taken from reference TRBV19 and TRBJ1-3): DGGITQSPKYLFRKEGQNVTLSCEQNLNHDAMYWYRQDPGQGLRLIYYSQIVNDFQKGDIAEGYSVSREKKESFPLTVTSAQKNPTAFYLCASSRGAGGGNTIYFGEGSWLTVV.

V gene TRBV15 combines with J gene TRBJ1-5, with a tentative D call TRBD1 (5 bases). Germline values: CDR1 LNHNV, CDR2 YYDKDF (reference sequence). This CDR3 region has 17 residues. V lost 0 bases and J 7 bases, leaving 19 bases between the germline ends. The DNA for the CDR3 is TGTGCCACCAGCAGAGATCGATTAGGGGCAGGGAGACAGCCCCAGCATTTT. This gives the protein CATSRDRLGAGRQPQHF. Full variable domain (outside the CDR3, taken from reference TRBV15 and TRBJ1-5): DAMVIQNPRYQVTQFGKPVTLSCSQTLNHNVMYWYQQKSSQAPKLLFHYYDKDFNNEADTPDNFQSRRPNTSFCFLDIRSPGLGDTAMYLCATSRDRLGAGRQPQHFGDGTRLSIL.

The rearrangement joins TRBV7-9 to TRBJ1-3; D unclear. CDR1 SEHNR and CDR2 FQNEAQ come from the germline V gene (reference sequence). The CDR3 extends over 13 amino acids. V lost 1 base and J lost 2, with 3 bases in between. The CDR3 nucleotides are TGTGCCAGCAGCTTAGACCCTGGAAACACCATATATTTT. As protein: CASSLDPGNTIYF.

CDR3 bases: TGTGCCAGCAGCTTAATCCGGGATAGCAATCAGCCCCAGCATTTT. It translates to CASSLIRDSNQPQHF. The J gene is TRBJ1-5, the V gene TRBV7-2, with no clear D. V lost 2 bases and J 0 bases, leaving 8 bases between the germline ends. Germline values: CDR1 SGHTA, CDR2 FQGNSA. CDR3 length: 15 residues.

This chain links TRBV4-2 with TRBJ2-5, with D tentatively TRBD1 (6 bases). The CDR3 has 13 residues. The ends were cut back, 1 base at V and 5 bases at J, with 8 bases in the middle. In germline, CDR1 is LGHNA, CDR2 YNFKEQ. The CDR3 spells CASSQGGHETQYF. The CDR3 DNA sequence: TGTGCCAGCAGCCAAGGGGGGCATGAGACCCAGTACTTC.

The chain recombines TRBV7-3 with TRBJ2-1; TRBD2 might be the D (7 bases). Germline CDR1 reads SGHTA; CDR2 reads FQGTGA. There are 17 residues in the CDR3. Between the trimmed V and J ends, which lost 5 bases and 4 bases, there was a span of 21 bases. The DNA of the CDR3 is TGTGCCAGCAGCAATACCCCCGGGGGGCCGATGTACAATGAGCAGTTCTTC. Translating it yields CASSNTPGGPMYNEQFF.

V gene TRBV10-3 combines with J gene TRBJ1-2; the match to TRBD1 covers 7 bases. CDR1 ENHRY and CDR2 SYGVKD come from the germline V gene. The CDR3 totals 14 residues. Trimming at V came to 2 bases and at J to 2 bases, leaving 2 bases not matched to a gene. CDR3 in DNA: TGTGCCATCAGTGAGGGACAGGTGAACTATGGCTACACCTTC. Amino acids: CAISEGQVNYGYTF.

The V call is TRBV15, the J call TRBJ2-3, with 9 bases aligning to TRBD1. V dropped 4 bases and J dropped 5; count of bases not matched to a gene: 10. CDR1 and CDR2 (germline): LNHNV, YYDKDF (reference sequence). The CDR3 is 16 amino acids. CDR3 protein: CATSTRDRVVRDTQYF. DNA for the CDR3: TGTGCCACCAGCACTCGGGACAGGGTGGTGCGAGATACGCAGTATTTT.

This clone was observed a few times. The gene calls are TRBV30 and TRBJ1-1; 8 nucleotides agree with TRBD1. The V gene's germline CDR1 is GTSNPN and CDR2 SVGIG (reference sequence). The CDR3 is made up of 13 amino acids. Trimming at V came to 4 bases and at J to 1 base, leaving 2 bases not matched to a gene. The CDR3 reads CAWKGQANTEAFF. DNA of the CDR3: TGTGCCTGGAAGGGACAGGCGAACACTGAAGCTTTCTTT.

The genes are TRBV7-2 and TRBJ2-3, with D perhaps being TRBD1 or TRBD2 (5 bases each). The CDR3 sequence is 14 residues long. The ends were cut back, 4 bases at V and 0 bases at J, with 8 bases in the middle. In germline, CDR1 is SGHTA, CDR2 FQGNSA. CDR3 sequence reads: CASSWGRSTDTQYF. In DNA form, the CDR3 reads TGTGCCAGCAGCTGGGGACGAAGCACAGATACGCAGTATTTT.

The chain employs TRBV4-3 and TRBJ1-1; 9 bases fit TRBD1. This CDR3 comprises 12 residues. With 6 bases clipped from V and 9 bases from J, the junction kept 5 bases outside the gene matches. Germline CDR1 reads LGHNA; CDR2 reads YSLEER. The CDR3 region has the DNA TGCGCCAGCAGAGCCGGGACAGGGAAAGCTTTCTTT. Protein: CASRAGTGKAFF.

The rearrangement uses TRBV6-4 and TRBJ1-4, with unresolved D. Germline lookup yields CDR1 MRHNA and CDR2 SNTAGT. This CDR3 region has 15 residues. The V end lost 5 bases, the J end lost 0 bases, and 10 bases lay between the germline ends. DNA of the CDR3: TGTGCCAGCAGTCCACGGGGAGCAACTAATGAAAAACTGTTTTTT. Translation: CASSPRGATNEKLFF.

The rearrangement uses TRBV18 and TRBJ2-7, with D perhaps matching TRBD1 (6 bases). From germline, CDR1 is KGHSH and CDR2 LQKENI. This CDR3 comprises 15 residues. V was cut by 5 bases and J by 2 bases, with 16 bases left in between. The CDR3 spells CASSSQGTGAYEQYF. The DNA for the CDR3 is TGTGCCAGCTCATCACAGGGTACTGGGGCCTACGAGCAGTACTTC.